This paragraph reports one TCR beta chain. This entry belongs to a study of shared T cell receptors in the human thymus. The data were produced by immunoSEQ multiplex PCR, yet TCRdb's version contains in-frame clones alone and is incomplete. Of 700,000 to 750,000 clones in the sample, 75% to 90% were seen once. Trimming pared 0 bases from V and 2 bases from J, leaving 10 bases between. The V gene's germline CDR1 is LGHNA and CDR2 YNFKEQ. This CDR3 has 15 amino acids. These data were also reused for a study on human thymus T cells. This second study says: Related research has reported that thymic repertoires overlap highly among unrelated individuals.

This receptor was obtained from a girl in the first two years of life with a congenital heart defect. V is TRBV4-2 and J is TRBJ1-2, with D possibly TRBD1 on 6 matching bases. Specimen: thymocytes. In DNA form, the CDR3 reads TGTGCCAGCAGCCAAGACCACAGGGAGAACTATGGCTACACCTTC. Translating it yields CASSQDHRENYGYTF.